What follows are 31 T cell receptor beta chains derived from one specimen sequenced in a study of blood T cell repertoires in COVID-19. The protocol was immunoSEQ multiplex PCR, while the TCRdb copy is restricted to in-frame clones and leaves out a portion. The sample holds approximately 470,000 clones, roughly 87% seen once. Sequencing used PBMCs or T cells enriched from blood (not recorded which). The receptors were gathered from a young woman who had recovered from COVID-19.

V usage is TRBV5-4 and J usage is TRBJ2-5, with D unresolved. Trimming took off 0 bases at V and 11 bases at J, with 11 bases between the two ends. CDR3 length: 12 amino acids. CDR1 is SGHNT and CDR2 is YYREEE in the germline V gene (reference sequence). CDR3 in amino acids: CASSLDDLEQYF. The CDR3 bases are TGTGCCAGCAGCTTGGATGATCTAGAACAGTACTTC.

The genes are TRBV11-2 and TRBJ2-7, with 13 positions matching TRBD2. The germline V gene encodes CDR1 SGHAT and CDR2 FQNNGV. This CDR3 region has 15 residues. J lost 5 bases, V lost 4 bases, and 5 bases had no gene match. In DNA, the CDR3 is TGTGCCAGCAGCTCGGCGGGACTAGCGGGGAACGAGCAGTACTTC. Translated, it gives CASSSAGLAGNEQYF.

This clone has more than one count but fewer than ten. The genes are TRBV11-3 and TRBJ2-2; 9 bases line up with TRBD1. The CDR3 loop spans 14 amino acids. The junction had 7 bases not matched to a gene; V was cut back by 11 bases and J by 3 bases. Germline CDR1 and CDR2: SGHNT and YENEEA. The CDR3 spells CASTDRGDTGELFF. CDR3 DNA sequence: TGTGCCTCCACTGACAGGGGGGACACCGGGGAGCTGTTTTTT.

The CDR3 sequence: CASNRQGSGNTIYF. The CDR3 DNA is TGTGCCAGCAACCGACAGGGCTCTGGAAACACCATATATTTT. This sequence joins TRBV7-3 and TRBJ1-3; TRBD1 matches at 7 bases. Germline CDR1 is SGHTA and CDR2 is FQGTGA. The CDR3 is 14 amino acids. With 7 bases clipped from V and 0 bases from J, the junction kept 3 bases outside the gene matches.

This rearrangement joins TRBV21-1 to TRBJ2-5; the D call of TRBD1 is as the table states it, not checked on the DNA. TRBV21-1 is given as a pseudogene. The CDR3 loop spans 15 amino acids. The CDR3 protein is CASSKSGRLKETQYF. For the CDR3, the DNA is TGTGCCAGCAGCAAATCAGGCAGATTGAAAGAGACCCAGTACTTC.

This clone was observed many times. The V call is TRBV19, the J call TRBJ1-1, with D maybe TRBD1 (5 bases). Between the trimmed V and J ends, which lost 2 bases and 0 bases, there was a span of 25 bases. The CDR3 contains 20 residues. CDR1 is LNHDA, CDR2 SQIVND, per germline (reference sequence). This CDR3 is CASSIKWVLTKPTVNTEAFF. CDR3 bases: TGTGCCAGTAGTATAAAATGGGTCCTAACGAAACCGACAGTGAACACTGAAGCTTTCTTT.

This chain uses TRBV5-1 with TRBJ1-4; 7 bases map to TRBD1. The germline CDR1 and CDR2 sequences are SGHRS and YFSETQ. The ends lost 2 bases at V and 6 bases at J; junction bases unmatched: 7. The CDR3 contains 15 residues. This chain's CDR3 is CASSLSGTADEKLFF. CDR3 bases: TGCGCCAGCAGCTTATCCGGGACAGCGGATGAAAAACTGTTTTTT. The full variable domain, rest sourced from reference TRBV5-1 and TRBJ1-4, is KAGVTQTPRYLIKTRGQQVTLSCSPISGHRSVSWYQQTPGQGLQFLFEYFSETQRNKGNFPGRFSGRQFSNSRSEMNVSTLELGDSALYLCASSLSGTADEKLFFGSGTQLSVL.

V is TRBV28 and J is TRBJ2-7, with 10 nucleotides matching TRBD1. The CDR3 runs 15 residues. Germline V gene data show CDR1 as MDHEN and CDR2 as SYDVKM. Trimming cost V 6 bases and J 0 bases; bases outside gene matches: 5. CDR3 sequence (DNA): TGTGCCAGCAGCGCCCGGACAGGGGGCTCCTACGAGCAGTACTTC. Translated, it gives CASSARTGGSYEQYF.

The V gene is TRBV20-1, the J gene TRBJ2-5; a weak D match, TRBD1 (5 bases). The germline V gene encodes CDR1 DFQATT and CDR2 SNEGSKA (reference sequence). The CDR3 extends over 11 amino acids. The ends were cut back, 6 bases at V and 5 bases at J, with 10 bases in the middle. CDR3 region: CSAPRVETQYF. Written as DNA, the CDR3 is TGCAGTGCCCCCAGGGTTGAGACCCAGTACTTC.

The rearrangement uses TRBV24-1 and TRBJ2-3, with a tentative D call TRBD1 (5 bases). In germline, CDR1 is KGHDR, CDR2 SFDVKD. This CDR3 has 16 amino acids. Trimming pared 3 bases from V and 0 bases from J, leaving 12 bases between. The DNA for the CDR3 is TGTGCCACCAGTGATAGTGGGGCAGCAAGCACAGATACGCAGTATTTT. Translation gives CATSDSGAASTDTQYF.

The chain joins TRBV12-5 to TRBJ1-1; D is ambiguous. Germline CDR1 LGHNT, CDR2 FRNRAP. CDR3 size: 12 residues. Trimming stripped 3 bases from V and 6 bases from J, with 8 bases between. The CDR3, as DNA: TGTGCTAGTGGTTTTTGGGAGCCTGAAGCTTTCTTT. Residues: CASGFWEPEAFF.

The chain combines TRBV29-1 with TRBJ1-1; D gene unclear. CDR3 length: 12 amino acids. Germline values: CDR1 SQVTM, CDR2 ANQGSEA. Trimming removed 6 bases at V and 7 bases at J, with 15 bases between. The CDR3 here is CSVREGPFEAFF. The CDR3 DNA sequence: TGCAGCGTCCGAGAGGGCCCCTTTGAAGCTTTCTTT.

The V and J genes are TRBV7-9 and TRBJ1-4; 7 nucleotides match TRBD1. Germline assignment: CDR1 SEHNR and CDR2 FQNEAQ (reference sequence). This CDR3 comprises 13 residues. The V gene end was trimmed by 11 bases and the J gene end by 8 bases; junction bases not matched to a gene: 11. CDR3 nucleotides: TGTGCCTGCCTAGGGCGAGGGGGCGAAAAACTGTTTTTT. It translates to CACLGRGGEKLFF.

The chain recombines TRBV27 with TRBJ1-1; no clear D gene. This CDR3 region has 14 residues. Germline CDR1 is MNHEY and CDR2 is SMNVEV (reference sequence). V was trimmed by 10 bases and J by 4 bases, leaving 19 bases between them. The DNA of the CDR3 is TGTGCCACCATTTCGAGGAGGCCGTTCACTGAAGCTTTCTTT. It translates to CATISRRPFTEAFF.

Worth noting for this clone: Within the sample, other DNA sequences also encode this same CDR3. The CDR3: CAWSRQGNQPQHF. The CDR3 region has the DNA TGTGCCTGGAGCAGACAGGGAAATCAGCCCCAGCATTTT. The chain employs TRBV30 and TRBJ1-5; 7 bases fit TRBD1. The CDR3 has 13 residues. Per the germline V gene, CDR1 is GTSNPN and CDR2 is SVGIG (reference sequence). V lost 3 bases, J lost 4 bases, and 3 bases stayed unmatched.

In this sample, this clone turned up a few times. CDR3 sequence (DNA): TGTGCCATCAGTGGGACAGGGCAAACTGGAAACACCATATATTTT. Translated: CAISGTGQTGNTIYF. The chain uses TRBV10-3 and TRBJ1-3; 8 bases are shared with TRBD1. The CDR3 length is 15 residues. J gave up 2 bases and V 4 bases, and 4 bases lay outside the gene matches. CDR1 and CDR2 (germline): ENHRY, SYGVKD.

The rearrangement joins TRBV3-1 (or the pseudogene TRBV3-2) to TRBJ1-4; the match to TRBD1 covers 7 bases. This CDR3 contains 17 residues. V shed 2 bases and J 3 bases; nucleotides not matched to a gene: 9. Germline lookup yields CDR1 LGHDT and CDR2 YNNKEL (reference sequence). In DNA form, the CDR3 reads TGTGCCAGCAGCCAACAACTCACAGGGGTGGCTAATGAAAAACTGTTTTTT. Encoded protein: CASSQQLTGVANEKLFF.

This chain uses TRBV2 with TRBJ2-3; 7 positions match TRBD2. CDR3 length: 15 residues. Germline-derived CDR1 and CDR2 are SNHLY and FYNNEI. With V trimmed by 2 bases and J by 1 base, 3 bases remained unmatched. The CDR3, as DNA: TGTGCCAGCAGTGAATCAAGCGGGGGCACAGATACGCAGTATTTT. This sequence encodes CASSESSGGTDTQYF.

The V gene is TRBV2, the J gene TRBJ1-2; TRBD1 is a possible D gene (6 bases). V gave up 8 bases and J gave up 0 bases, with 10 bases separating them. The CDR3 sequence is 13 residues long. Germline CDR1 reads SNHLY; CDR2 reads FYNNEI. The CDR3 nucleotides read TGTGCCAGCCTTGCAGGGGCTAACTATGGCTACACCTTC. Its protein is CASLAGANYGYTF.

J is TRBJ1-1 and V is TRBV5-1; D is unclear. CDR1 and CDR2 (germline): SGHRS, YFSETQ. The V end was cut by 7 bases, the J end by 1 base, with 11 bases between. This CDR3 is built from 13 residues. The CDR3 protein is CASRFTPNTEAFF. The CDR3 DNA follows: TGCGCCAGCCGATTTACACCGAACACTGAAGCTTTCTTT.

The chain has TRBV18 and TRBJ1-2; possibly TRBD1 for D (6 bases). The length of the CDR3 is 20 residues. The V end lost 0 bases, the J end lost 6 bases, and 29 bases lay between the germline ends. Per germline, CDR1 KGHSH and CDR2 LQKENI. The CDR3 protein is CASSPPDGRGGRDPENGYTF. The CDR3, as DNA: TGTGCCAGCTCACCACCGGATGGCAGGGGTGGGCGTGACCCGGAGAATGGCTACACCTTC. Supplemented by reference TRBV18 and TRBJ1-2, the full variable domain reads NAGVMQNPRHLVRRRGQEARLRCSPMKGHSHVYWYRQLPEEGLKFMVYLQKENIIDESGMPKERFSAEFPKEGPSILRIQQVVRGDSAAYFCASSPPDGRGGRDPENGYTFGSGTRLTVV.

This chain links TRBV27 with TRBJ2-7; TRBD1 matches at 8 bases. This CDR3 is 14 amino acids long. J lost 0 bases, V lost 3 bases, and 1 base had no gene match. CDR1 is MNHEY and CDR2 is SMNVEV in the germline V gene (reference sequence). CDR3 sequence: CASSFRGPSYEQYF. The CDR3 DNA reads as TGTGCCAGCAGTTTCAGGGGGCCCTCCTACGAGCAGTACTTC.

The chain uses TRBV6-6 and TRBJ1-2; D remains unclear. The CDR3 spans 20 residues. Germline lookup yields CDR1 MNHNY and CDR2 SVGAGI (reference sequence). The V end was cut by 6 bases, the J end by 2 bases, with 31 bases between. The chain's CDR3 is CASSPSSPGSETFFNYGYTF. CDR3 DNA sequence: TGTGCCAGCAGCCCCTCCTCCCCCGGGTCCGAAACTTTCTTCAACTATGGCTACACCTTC.

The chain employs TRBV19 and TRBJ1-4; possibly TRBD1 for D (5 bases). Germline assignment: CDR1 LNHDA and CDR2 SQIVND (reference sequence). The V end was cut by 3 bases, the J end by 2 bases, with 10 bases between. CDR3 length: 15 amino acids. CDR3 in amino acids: CASSMTVATNEKLFF. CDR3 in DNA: TGTGCCAGTAGTATGACAGTGGCGACTAATGAAAAACTGTTTTTT.

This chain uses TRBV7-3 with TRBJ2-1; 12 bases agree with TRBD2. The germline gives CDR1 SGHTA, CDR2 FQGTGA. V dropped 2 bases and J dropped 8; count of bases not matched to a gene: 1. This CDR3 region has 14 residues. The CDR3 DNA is TGTGCCAGCAGCTTACTAGCGGGGGGGTATGAGCAGTTCTTC. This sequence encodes CASSLLAGGYEQFF.

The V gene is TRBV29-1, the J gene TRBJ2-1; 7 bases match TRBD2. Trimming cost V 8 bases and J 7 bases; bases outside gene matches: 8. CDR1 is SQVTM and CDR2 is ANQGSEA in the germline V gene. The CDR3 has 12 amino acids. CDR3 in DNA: TGCAGCACCCCGCGGGGGATGAATGAGCAGTTCTTC. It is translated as CSTPRGMNEQFF.

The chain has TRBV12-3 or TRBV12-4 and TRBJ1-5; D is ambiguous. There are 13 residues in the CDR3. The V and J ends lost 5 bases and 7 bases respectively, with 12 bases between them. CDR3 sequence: CASSLSPEQPQHF. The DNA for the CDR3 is TGTGCCAGCAGTCTAAGCCCTGAGCAGCCCCAGCATTTT.

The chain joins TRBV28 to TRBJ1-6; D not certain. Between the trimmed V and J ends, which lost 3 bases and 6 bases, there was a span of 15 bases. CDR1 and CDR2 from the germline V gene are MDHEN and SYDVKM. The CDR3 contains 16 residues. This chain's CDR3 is CASSFSAGEINSPLHF. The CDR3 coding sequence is TGTGCCAGCAGTTTCTCGGCGGGAGAAATTAATTCACCCCTCCACTTT.

The CDR3 is CASIARGALGYEQYF. The CDR3 DNA reads TGTGCCAGCATAGCTCGGGGGGCGCTGGGTTACGAGCAGTACTTC. J is TRBJ2-7 and V is TRBV6-5, with D possibly TRBD2 on 7 matching bases. CDR1 is MNHEY, CDR2 SVGAGI, per germline. The CDR3 is 15 residues long. V lost 7 bases and J 4 bases, leaving 20 bases between the germline ends.

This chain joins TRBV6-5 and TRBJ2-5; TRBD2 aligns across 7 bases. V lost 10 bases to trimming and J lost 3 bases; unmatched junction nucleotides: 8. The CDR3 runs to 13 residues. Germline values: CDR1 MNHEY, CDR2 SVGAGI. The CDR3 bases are TGTGCCACCACCGTGGGGGGGAAAGAGACCCAGTACTTC. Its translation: CATTVGGKETQYF.

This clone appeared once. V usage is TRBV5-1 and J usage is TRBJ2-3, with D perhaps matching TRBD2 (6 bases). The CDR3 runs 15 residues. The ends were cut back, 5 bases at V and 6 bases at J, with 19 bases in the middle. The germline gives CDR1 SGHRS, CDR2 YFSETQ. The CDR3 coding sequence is TGCGCCAGCAGTCTGTCGGGGGACTTAATGGATACGCAGTATTTT. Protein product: CASSLSGDLMDTQYF.